This T cell receptor (beta chain) comes out of a study of shared clonotypes between healthy human individuals (TCRdb year 2020). Some background on the complete study: Three men and two women, aged 18 to 49 years, made up the cohort. Libraries were prepared and TCR repertoires were sequenced by different laboratories using diverse techniques, in order to increase sequencing depth and limit assay-specific biases. Leukapheresis yielded between about 0.9 and 8.9 billion PBMCs per donor. For each donor, CD4 naive and CD4 memory were each given three plates, CD8 naive was given two plates, and CD8 memory was given one plate. The study deeply sequenced blood TCR repertoires of several healthy adults to estimate repertoire size and the extent of clonotype sharing between individuals.

Using the deep immunoSEQ assay, multiplex PCR amplified TCR CDR3 regions from genomic DNA. For each cell subset, the extracted genomic DNA was distributed evenly across all wells of several immunoSEQ 96-well plates, and each plate served as one replicate. Each replicate PCR for sorted subsets received around 0.2 ug genomic DNA, equal to 30,000 or so T cell genomes. Purified libraries were measured with a Qubit 3.0 fluorometer, size-checked on a Bioanalyzer 2100, and measured again with the KAPA Library Quantification kit. Every immunoSEQ 96-well plate was sequenced on a separate single-read 150-cycle Illumina NextSeq 550 flow cell. In the original analysis: The immunoSEQ output contained only junctional sequences without quality scores, so filtering could not match that applied to full-length reads. Sequences were annotated with PyIR, a Python wrapper for IgBLAST v1.9, using IMGT germline references to assign V/J genes and CDR3. Reads were filtered out if the reads had weak V/J assignments (E-value above 1e-6), no CDR3, stop codons, out-of-frame junctions, or ambiguous translated residues. V3J clonotypes were defined as sequences sharing an identical inferred V gene, J gene, and CDR3 amino acid sequence. To compute the percentage overlap between repertoires, the number of shared unique clonotypes was divided by the size of the smaller repertoire. Richness of each repertoire was evaluated using RTK rarefaction, the Chao1 estimator, and Recon v2.1 estimates of unobserved clonotypes. Generation probabilities for all TCRbeta clonotypes obtained by the gDNA method from four donors were computed using OLGA. TCRdb took this table from immuneACCESS and kept in-frame rearrangements with V and J called. Such tables lack part of the clones; where checked against another copy, unresolved V genes explain under half of the gap, and the rest is unexplained. V and J calls and clone size follow that table, whereas D and trimming were derived from the DNA. The sample table lists about 680,000 clones, under 80% of them with a count of one. The ten largest clones capture approximately 1.7% of the sample.

Donors were healthy HIV-negative adults with no recently reported acute infections or vaccinations. Every donor was a Caucasian adult residing in Nashville, Tennessee, USA. CD4+ T cells were enriched by magnetic negative selection; naive cells were then positively selected on CD45RA, and the negative fraction formed the memory subset. After blood collection by leukapheresis, PBMCs were isolated using Ficoll-Histopaque density gradient centrifugation and then cryopreserved in the vapor phase of liquid nitrogen. Analytical flow cytometry was used to check the purity and quantity of each magnetically sorted T cell population. Genomic DNA was isolated from every sorted fraction and measured by UV absorbance on a Nanodrop 2000c. Regarding this clone: It has no known antigen specificity. Base-call qualities are not available, and no considerably larger clone is one nucleotide away.

The full study reports these points: The genetic and exposure-history diversity represented was limited by the small number of donors. Higher generation probabilities were observed for clonotypes shared by all four sorted-subset donors than for non-shared clonotypes. Naive subsets generally had larger estimated clonotype richness than memory subsets. Sampling was restricted to blood, and TCR repertoires in tissues likely differ from the TCR repertoires found in blood. Incomplete sequencing was indicated by rarefaction of sorted-subset datasets, despite the large sequencing depth. Sharing across several donors was observed for roughly 5% of naive CD4, over 3% of naive CD8, 2% to 2.5% of memory CD4, and over 0.3% of memory CD8 clonotypes. Pairwise subsampling indicated that sequencing depth was expected to affect the degree of clonotype sharing among donors.

CDR1 and CDR2 were assigned from the germline V gene as SGHAT and FQNNGV. Inclusive of the bounding cysteine and phenylalanine, the CDR3 is 13 residues long. The kept DNA is CDR3 alone, 39 bases in frame from the first base. Deletion took 6 bases off V and 3 bases off J, with a span of 12 bases between the germline ends. This clonotype was obtained from a woman under 40 in good health. Sequencing was performed on memory CD4+ T cells sorted from blood. The sample's cell subset or site label, in plain terms: CD45RA-negative fraction. The chain couples TRBV11-2 to TRBJ2-7; a tentative D match to TRBD2 spans 6 bases. The CDR3 reads as follows: CASRRQGLYEQYF. Here is the DNA: TGTGCCAGCAGACGCCAGGGACTCTACGAGCAGTACTTC.